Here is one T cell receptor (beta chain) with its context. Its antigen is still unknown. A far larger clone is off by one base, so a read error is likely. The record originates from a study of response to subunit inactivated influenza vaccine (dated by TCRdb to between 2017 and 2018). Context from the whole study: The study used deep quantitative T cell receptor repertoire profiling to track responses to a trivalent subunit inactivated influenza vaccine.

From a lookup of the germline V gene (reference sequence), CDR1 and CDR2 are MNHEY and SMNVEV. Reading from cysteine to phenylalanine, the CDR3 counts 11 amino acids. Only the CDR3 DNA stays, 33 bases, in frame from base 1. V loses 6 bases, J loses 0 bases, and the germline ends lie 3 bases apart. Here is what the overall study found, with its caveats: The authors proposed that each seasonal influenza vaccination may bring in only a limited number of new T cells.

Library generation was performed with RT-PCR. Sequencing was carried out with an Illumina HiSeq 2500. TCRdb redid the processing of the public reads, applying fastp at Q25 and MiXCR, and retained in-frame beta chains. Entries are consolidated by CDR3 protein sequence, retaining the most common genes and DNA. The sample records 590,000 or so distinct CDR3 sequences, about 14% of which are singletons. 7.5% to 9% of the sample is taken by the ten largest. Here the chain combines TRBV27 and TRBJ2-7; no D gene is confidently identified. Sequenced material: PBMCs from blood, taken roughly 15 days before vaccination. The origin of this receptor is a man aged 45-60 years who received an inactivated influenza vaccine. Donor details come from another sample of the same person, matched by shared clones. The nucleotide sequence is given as TGTGCCAGCAGGCACTCCTACGAGCAGTACTTC. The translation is CASRHSYEQYF.